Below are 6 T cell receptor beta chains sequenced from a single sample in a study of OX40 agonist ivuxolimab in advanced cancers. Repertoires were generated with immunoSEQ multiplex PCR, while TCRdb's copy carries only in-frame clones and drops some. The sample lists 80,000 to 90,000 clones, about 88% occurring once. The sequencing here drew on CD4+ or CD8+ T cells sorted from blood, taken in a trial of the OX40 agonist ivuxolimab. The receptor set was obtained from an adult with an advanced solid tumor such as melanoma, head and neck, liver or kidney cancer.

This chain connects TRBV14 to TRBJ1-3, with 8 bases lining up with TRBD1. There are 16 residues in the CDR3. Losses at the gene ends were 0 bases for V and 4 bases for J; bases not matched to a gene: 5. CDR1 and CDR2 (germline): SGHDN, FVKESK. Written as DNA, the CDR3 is TGTGCCAGCAGCCAAGACAGGGGGCACCGAGGAAACACCATATATTTT. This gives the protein CASSQDRGHRGNTIYF. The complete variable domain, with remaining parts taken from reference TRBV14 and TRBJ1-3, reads EAGVTQFPSHSVIEKGQTVTLRCDPISGHDNLYWYRRVMGKEIKFLLHFVKESKQDESGMPNNRFLAERTGGTYSTLKVQPAELEDSGVYFCASSQDRGHRGNTIYFGEGSWLTVV.

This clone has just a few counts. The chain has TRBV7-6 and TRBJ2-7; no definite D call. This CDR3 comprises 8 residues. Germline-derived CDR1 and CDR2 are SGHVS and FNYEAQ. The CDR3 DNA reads TGTGCACCCTACGAGCAGTACTTC. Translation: CAPYEQYF.

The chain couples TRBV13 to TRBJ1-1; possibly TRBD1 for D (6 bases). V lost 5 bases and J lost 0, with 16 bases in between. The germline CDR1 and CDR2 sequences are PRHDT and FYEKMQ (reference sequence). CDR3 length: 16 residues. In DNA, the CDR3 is TGTGCCAGCAGCCTCCCGGGGGCAAGGGTGAACACTGAAGCTTTCTTT. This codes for CASSLPGARVNTEAFF. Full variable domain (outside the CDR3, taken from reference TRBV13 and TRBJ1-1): AAGVIQSPRHLIKEKRETATLKCYPIPRHDTVYWYQQGPGQDPQFLISFYEKMQSDKGSIPDRFSAQQFSDYHSELNMSSLELGDSALYFCASSLPGARVNTEAFFGQGTRLTVV.

DNA for the CDR3: TGTGCCAGCAGCTTATCCGGCAATGAGCAGTTCTTC. This sequence encodes CASSLSGNEQFF. The chain uses TRBV11-3 and TRBJ2-1; the D is unclear. This CDR3 contains 12 residues. V was trimmed by 2 bases and J by 6 bases, leaving 5 bases between them. Germline assignment: CDR1 SGHNT and CDR2 YENEEA.

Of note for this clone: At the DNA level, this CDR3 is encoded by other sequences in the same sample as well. CDR3 sequence reads: CASSLAGREEETQYF. CDR3 DNA sequence: TGCGCCAGCAGCTTGGCTGGTCGGGAGGAGGAGACCCAGTACTTC. The chain uses TRBV5-1 and TRBJ2-5; 7 nucleotides match TRBD2. The CDR3 has 15 residues. Losses at the gene ends were 0 bases for V and 5 bases for J; bases not matched to a gene: 7. The germline gives CDR1 SGHRS, CDR2 YFSETQ.

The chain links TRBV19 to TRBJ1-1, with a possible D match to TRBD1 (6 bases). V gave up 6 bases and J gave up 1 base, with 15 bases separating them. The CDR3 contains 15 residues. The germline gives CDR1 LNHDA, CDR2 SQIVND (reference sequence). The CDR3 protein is CASSPLLQGNTEAFF. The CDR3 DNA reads TGTGCCAGTAGCCCTTTACTACAGGGGAACACTGAAGCTTTCTTT.